The 27 T cell receptor beta chains presented below share a single source sample, sequenced in a study of T cell clonotyping in hematopoietic cell transplantation. Sequencing used immunoSEQ multiplex PCR; TCRdb keeps in-frame clones, though not all of them. The sample includes around 16,000 clones, roughly 90% of them seen just once. The sequenced material came from peripheral blood mononuclear cells. These receptors originate from a man over 45 in good health. Some clones in this sample may be carry-over from other donors' samples.

The chain recombines TRBV6-5 with TRBJ2-2, with a possible D match to TRBD1 (5 bases). Germline CDR1 is MNHEY and CDR2 is SVGAGI. This CDR3 has 12 amino acids. The V and J ends lost 4 bases and 6 bases respectively, with 6 bases between them. Written as DNA, the CDR3 is TGTGCCAGCAGTTTGGGGCCCGGGGAGCTGTTTTTT. Encoded protein: CASSLGPGELFF.

This clone appeared a single time. J is TRBJ2-5 and V is TRBV28; TRBD2 agrees at 9 bases. V gave up 6 bases and J gave up 2 bases; unmatched junction bases: 7. The CDR3 totals 15 residues. Per germline, CDR1 MDHEN and CDR2 SYDVKM. DNA for the CDR3: TGTGCCAGCAGGGTAGCGGGGGCGGGGCAAGAGACCCAGTACTTC. It specifies CASRVAGAGQETQYF.

The rearrangement joins TRBV7-9 to TRBJ2-1; 11 nucleotides line up with TRBD1. J was trimmed by 9 bases and V by 5 bases; bases with no gene match: 6. Germline V lookup: CDR1 SEHNR, CDR2 FQNEAQ (reference sequence). The CDR3 covers 14 residues. CDR3 residues: CASSPGQGAGEQFF. DNA of the CDR3: TGTGCCAGCAGCCCAGGACAGGGGGCGGGTGAGCAGTTCTTC.

The rearrangement links TRBV6-5 to TRBJ2-1, with unresolved D. V was clipped by 0 bases and J by 4 bases, with 7 bases between them. Germline V gene lookup returns CDR1 MNHEY and CDR2 SVGAGI. This CDR3 contains 14 residues. Written as DNA, the CDR3 is TGTGCCAGCAGTTACTCCGCCAGATACAATGAGCAGTTCTTC. Translation: CASSYSARYNEQFF.

This chain uses TRBV19 with TRBJ1-1, with unresolved D. The germline gives CDR1 LNHDA, CDR2 SQIVND (reference sequence). The CDR3 contains 16 residues. Trimming stripped 5 bases from V and 0 bases from J, with 16 bases between. In nucleotides, the CDR3 is TGTGCCAGTAGTCCTATCCGGACCCAAATGAACACTGAAGCTTTCTTT. Translation: CASSPIRTQMNTEAFF.

This clone has a single count. The chain combines TRBV7-3 with TRBJ2-1; 10 bases fit TRBD2. The CDR3 is 15 amino acids. Germline assignment: CDR1 SGHTA and CDR2 FQGTGA. The V and J ends lost 5 bases and 5 bases, in that order; junction bases with no gene match: 6. The CDR3 coding sequence is TGTGCCAGCAGCACCCAAGCGGGGGGGAACAATGAGCAGTTCTTC. This translates into CASSTQAGGNNEQFF.

V and J are TRBV19 and TRBJ1-6, with 7 positions matching TRBD1. Looked up from germline, CDR1 is LNHDA and CDR2 is SQIVND (reference sequence). The CDR3 covers 15 residues. The ends lost 6 bases at V and 9 bases at J; junction bases unmatched: 11. Here the CDR3 reads CASSPTGSPGSPLHF. In DNA form, the CDR3 reads TGTGCCAGTAGCCCGACAGGGAGCCCCGGTTCACCCCTCCACTTT. Variable domain in full (rest from reference TRBV19 and TRBJ1-6): DGGITQSPKYLFRKEGQNVTLSCEQNLNHDAMYWYRQDPGQGLRLIYYSQIVNDFQKGDIAEGYSVSREKKESFPLTVTSAQKNPTAFYLCASSPTGSPGSPLHFGNGTRLTVT.

J is TRBJ2-7 and V is TRBV19, with 9 positions matching TRBD1. Germline-derived CDR1 and CDR2 are LNHDA and SQIVND (reference sequence). V lost 2 bases, J lost 6 bases, and 2 bases stayed unmatched. The CDR3 has 13 amino acids. CDR3 nucleotide sequence: TGTGCCAGTAGTATAAACAGGGGGCGCGAGCAGTACTTC. Residues: CASSINRGREQYF.

The chain uses TRBV6-5 and TRBJ1-2, with D unresolved. Per the germline V gene, CDR1 is MNHEY and CDR2 is SVGAGI. CDR3 length: 13 amino acids. The germline V and J ends were trimmed by 2 bases and 3 bases, with 7 bases remaining between them. The CDR3 is CASSYLSHYGYTF. The DNA of the CDR3 is TGTGCCAGCAGTTACCTCAGTCACTATGGCTACACCTTC.

The gene calls are TRBV5-1 and TRBJ1-2; D ambiguous. Germline lookup yields CDR1 SGHRS and CDR2 YFSETQ. With 4 bases removed from V and 2 bases from J, the gap between germline ends came to 9 bases. The CDR3 runs 13 residues. The CDR3 DNA reads as TGCGCCAGCAGCCTAACCGAAAACTATGGCTACACCTTC. Translating gives CASSLTENYGYTF. The whole variable domain, remainder taken from reference TRBV5-1 and TRBJ1-2, is KAGVTQTPRYLIKTRGQQVTLSCSPISGHRSVSWYQQTPGQGLQFLFEYFSETQRNKGNFPGRFSGRQFSNSRSEMNVSTLELGDSALYLCASSLTENYGYTFGSGTRLTVV.

The gene calls are TRBV7-2 and TRBJ2-7, with D perhaps matching TRBD1 or TRBD2 (5 bases each). Germline loops: CDR1 SGHTA, CDR2 FQGNSA. Trimming pared 8 bases from V and 2 bases from J, leaving 13 bases between. This CDR3 has 13 residues. The CDR3 region is CASRDGMTYEQYF. Here the CDR3 DNA reads TGTGCCAGCCGGGACGGGATGACCTACGAGCAGTACTTC.

This chain joins TRBV5-1 and TRBJ2-7, with D tentatively TRBD1 (6 bases). Germline assignment: CDR1 SGHRS and CDR2 YFSETQ. The length of the CDR3 is 15 residues. V shed 1 base and J shed 2 bases, with 13 bases lying between them. CDR3 sequence (DNA): TGCGCCAGCAGCTTGCAAGCAGGGGCCGCCTACGAGCAGTACTTC. This encodes CASSLQAGAAYEQYF. Variable domain in full (rest from reference TRBV5-1 and TRBJ2-7): KAGVTQTPRYLIKTRGQQVTLSCSPISGHRSVSWYQQTPGQGLQFLFEYFSETQRNKGNFPGRFSGRQFSNSRSEMNVSTLELGDSALYLCASSLQAGAAYEQYFGPGTRLTVT.

The V call is TRBV19, the J call TRBJ1-1; 7 bases align to TRBD1. CDR1 and CDR2 (germline): LNHDA, SQIVND (reference sequence). J lost 9 bases, V lost 4 bases, and 14 bases had no gene match. This CDR3 region has 15 residues. DNA of the CDR3: TGTGCCAGTAGTAACGACAGGGCGGGAGGGCAAAAAGCTTTCTTT. It codes for CASSNDRAGGQKAFF. The full variable domain, rest sourced from reference TRBV19 and TRBJ1-1, is DGGITQSPKYLFRKEGQNVTLSCEQNLNHDAMYWYRQDPGQGLRLIYYSQIVNDFQKGDIAEGYSVSREKKESFPLTVTSAQKNPTAFYLCASSNDRAGGQKAFFGQGTRLTVV.

This chain connects TRBV15 to TRBJ1-1, with D unclear. V lost 1 base to trimming and J lost 1 base, with 7 bases between them. The CDR3 totals 14 residues. Germline V lookup: CDR1 LNHNV, CDR2 YYDKDF (reference sequence). For the CDR3, the DNA is TGTGCCACCAGCAGAGGCACCTCGAACACTGAAGCTTTCTTT. As protein: CATSRGTSNTEAFF.

The chain uses TRBV10-3 and TRBJ2-5; 12 nucleotides match TRBD2. CDR1 is ENHRY and CDR2 is SYGVKD in the germline V gene. The CDR3 has 18 amino acids. V trimming: 8 bases; J trimming: 5 bases; junction bases outside the gene matches: 18. The CDR3 reads CAIGGQGVRLAGVETQYF. For the CDR3, the DNA is TGTGCCATCGGAGGACAGGGCGTCAGACTAGCGGGAGTGGAGACCCAGTACTTC.

Here the CDR3 reads CASSESGGYNEQFF. Here the CDR3 DNA reads TGTGCCAGCAGTGAATCGGGGGGCTACAATGAGCAGTTCTTC. The chain is built from TRBV2 and TRBJ2-1; 7 bases map to TRBD2. The V gene's germline CDR1 is SNHLY and CDR2 FYNNEI. This CDR3 spans 14 amino acids. J gave up 3 bases and V 2 bases, and 1 base lay outside the gene matches.

This chain uses TRBV19 with TRBJ1-6; weak D call: TRBD1 (5 bases). This CDR3 is 14 amino acids long. V was pared by 3 bases and J by 7 bases, with 10 bases between. CDR1 is LNHDA, CDR2 SQIVND, per germline (reference sequence). CDR3 DNA sequence: TGTGCCAGTAGTATTGGGGGAGGGAATTCACCCCTCCACTTT. This translates into CASSIGGGNSPLHF. Filled out from reference TRBV19 and TRBJ1-6, the complete variable domain reads DGGITQSPKYLFRKEGQNVTLSCEQNLNHDAMYWYRQDPGQGLRLIYYSQIVNDFQKGDIAEGYSVSREKKESFPLTVTSAQKNPTAFYLCASSIGGGNSPLHFGNGTRLTVT.

The rearrangement uses TRBV5-4 and TRBJ1-1; D ambiguous. Deletions cut 0 bases from V and 11 bases from J, with 20 bases between. Germline CDR1 and CDR2: SGHNT and YYREEE (reference sequence). The CDR3 length is 15 residues. CDR3 sequence reads: CASSLAGRWRAVAFF. The DNA of the CDR3 is TGTGCCAGCAGCTTGGCCGGCAGGTGGAGGGCAGTCGCTTTCTTT.

The chain carries TRBV6-5 and TRBJ1-6; D remains unclear. The V end was cut by 9 bases, the J end by 4 bases, with 16 bases between. Germline V gives CDR1 MNHEY, CDR2 SVGAGI. This CDR3 is 15 amino acids long. The chain's CDR3 is CASGERALYNSPLHF. The CDR3 DNA follows: TGTGCCAGTGGGGAGCGCGCACTGTATAATTCACCCCTCCACTTT.

The V gene is TRBV11-2, the J gene TRBJ2-7, with 11 bases aligning to TRBD1. Germline values: CDR1 SGHAT, CDR2 FQNNGV. The V segment lost 7 bases and the J segment 0 bases; nucleotides outside the gene matches: 8. This CDR3 is 16 amino acids long. The CDR3 region has the DNA TGTGCCAGCACCAAATCGGGGACAGGGGGCTCCTACGAGCAGTACTTC. It translates to CASTKSGTGGSYEQYF.

CDR3: CASSMRGEQYF. DNA for the CDR3: TGTGCCAGTAGTATGAGGGGAGAGCAGTACTTC. The chain couples TRBV19 to TRBJ2-7, with D tentatively TRBD1 or TRBD2 (5 bases each). Germline V gene sequence: CDR1 LNHDA, CDR2 SQIVND (reference sequence). The CDR3 consists of 11 residues. V lost 3 bases to trimming and J lost 7 bases, with 7 bases between them.

This chain joins TRBV27 and TRBJ1-2; 8 bases fit TRBD1. Germline V gives CDR1 MNHEY, CDR2 SMNVEV (reference sequence). CDR3 length: 15 residues. The V and J ends lost 6 bases and 6 bases, in that order; junction bases with no gene match: 12. CDR3 nucleotide sequence: TGTGCCAGCAGCCCTGCCTCGGACAGGGACGATGGCTACACCTTC. It codes for CASSPASDRDDGYTF.

The chain couples TRBV30 to TRBJ1-1; 10 nucleotides agree with TRBD1. J lost 1 base, V lost 4 bases, and 9 bases had no gene match. Germline CDR1 reads GTSNPN; CDR2 reads SVGIG (reference sequence). The CDR3 covers 16 residues. For the CDR3, the DNA is TGTGCCTGGATCCCCCGGACAGGGGGACGGAACACTGAAGCTTTCTTT. Protein sequence: CAWIPRTGGRNTEAFF.

This clone was counted only a few times. V usage is TRBV2 and J usage is TRBJ1-5; no clear D. Germline lookup yields CDR1 SNHLY and CDR2 FYNNEI. The CDR3 is 14 residues long. V lost 6 bases and J 0 bases, leaving 9 bases between the germline ends. This CDR3 is CASSGDYSNQPQHF. DNA of the CDR3: TGTGCCAGCAGCGGAGACTATAGCAATCAGCCCCAGCATTTT.

Only one count was recorded for this clone. The chain combines TRBV29-1 with TRBJ2-7, with 7 positions matching TRBD1. The CDR3 is 15 amino acids. With V trimmed by 0 bases and J by 4 bases, 9 bases remained unmatched. Germline values: CDR1 SQVTM, CDR2 ANQGSEA. The DNA for the CDR3 is TGCAGCGTTGAAGATGACAGGGTCGGTGGTTACGAGCAGTACTTC. Translated, it gives CSVEDDRVGGYEQYF.

The rearrangement uses TRBV19 and TRBJ2-3; 10 nucleotides align to TRBD2. Germline assignment: CDR1 LNHDA and CDR2 SQIVND (reference sequence). Unmatched junction bases numbered 3, after V lost 3 bases and J lost 3 bases. CDR3 length: 15 amino acids. CDR3 residues: CASSMLAGATDTQYF. The CDR3 coding sequence is TGTGCCAGTAGTATGCTAGCGGGGGCTACAGATACGCAGTATTTT.

This clone was seen just once. The rearrangement uses TRBV5-1 and TRBJ2-7, with 7 nucleotides matching TRBD2. CDR3 length: 15 residues. Germline V lookup: CDR1 SGHRS, CDR2 YFSETQ. V shed 0 bases and J 3 bases; nucleotides not matched to a gene: 6. The chain's CDR3 is CASSLGLAPHYEQYF. DNA of the CDR3: TGCGCCAGCAGCTTGGGACTAGCTCCCCACTACGAGCAGTACTTC. Using reference TRBV5-1 and TRBJ2-7 for the parts outside the CDR3, the full variable domain is KAGVTQTPRYLIKTRGQQVTLSCSPISGHRSVSWYQQTPGQGLQFLFEYFSETQRNKGNFPGRFSGRQFSNSRSEMNVSTLELGDSALYLCASSLGLAPHYEQYFGPGTRLTVT.